These 22 T cell receptor beta chains came from one sample sequenced in a study of Graves' ophthalmopathy and Graves' hyperthyroidism. Amplifying from RNA transcripts, the study obtained TCR beta CDR3 regions. HTBI primers served in a first-round RT-PCR, which a second-round multiplex PCR followed. TCRdb analysed the multiplex PCR reads with MiXCR anew, one entry per CDR3 protein. The table shows around 520,000 distinct CDR3 sequences, with 35% to 45% occurring only once. Sequences were obtained from peripheral blood or thyroid tissue (not recorded which). The receptors derive from an adult man with Graves' hyperthyroidism.

The V gene is TRBV7-9, the J gene TRBJ2-3, with unresolved D. Germline V gene data show CDR1 as SEHNR and CDR2 as FQNEAQ (reference sequence). V gave up 1 base and J gave up 1 base, with 6 bases separating them. This CDR3 contains 14 residues. In DNA, the CDR3 is TGTGCCAGCAGCTTAGATACAGGCACAGATACGCAGTATTTT. It encodes CASSLDTGTDTQYF.

CDR3 sequence: CSARTYISGTNGYTF. The CDR3 DNA reads as TGCAGTGCTAGAACCTATATCTCCGGGACAAATGGCTACACCTTC. The chain has TRBV20-1 and TRBJ1-2; a possible D gene is TRBD1 (6 bases). From germline, CDR1 is DFQATT and CDR2 SNEGSKA (reference sequence). The CDR3 contains 15 residues. Trimming shortened V by 2 bases and J by 6 bases, and 19 bases separated the two germline ends.

V gene TRBV5-1 combines with J gene TRBJ2-7; 9 nucleotides line up with TRBD2. This CDR3 comprises 18 residues. The germline gives CDR1 SGHRS, CDR2 YFSETQ. V gave up 3 bases and J gave up 1 base; unmatched junction bases: 14. CDR3 in DNA: TGCGCCAGCAGCTGGACCCCTACTACTAGCGGGCTTTCCTACGAGCAGTACTTC. It is translated as CASSWTPTTSGLSYEQYF.

This sequence joins TRBV11-1 and TRBJ2-4, with 10 positions matching TRBD1. The CDR3 consists of 16 residues. Germline lookup yields CDR1 SGHAT and CDR2 FQDESV (reference sequence). The ends lost 5 bases at V and 3 bases at J; junction bases unmatched: 7. CDR3 nucleotides: TGTGCCAGCAGCCTGACAGGGGGCGCAGGCAAAAACATTCAGTACTTC. This codes for CASSLTGGAGKNIQYF. The whole variable domain, remainder taken from reference TRBV11-1 and TRBJ2-4, is EAEVAQSPRYKITEKSQAVAFWCDPISGHATLYWYRQILGQGPELLVQFQDESVVDDSQLPKDRFSAERLKGVDSTLKIQPAELGDSAMYLCASSLTGGAGKNIQYFGAGTRLSVL.

The chain uses TRBV7-9 and TRBJ2-2; TRBD1 matches at 9 bases. CDR1 SEHNR and CDR2 FQNEAQ come from the germline V gene (reference sequence). V was pared by 3 bases and J by 6 bases, with 5 bases of the junction left unmatched. The CDR3 covers 15 residues. CDR3 nucleotide sequence: TGTGCCAGCAGCTTGACAGGGGGGTTGGCCGGGGAGCTGTTTTTT. Its protein is CASSLTGGLAGELFF.

The chain couples TRBV9 to TRBJ2-6, with D perhaps given as TRBD1 or TRBD2 (5 bases each). The CDR3 extends over 16 amino acids. Looked up from germline, CDR1 is SGDLS and CDR2 is YYNGEE. V was pared by 7 bases and J by 0 bases, with 14 bases between. The CDR3 protein is CASSLRGFSGANVLTF. The CDR3 DNA reads TGTGCCAGCTCCCTACGGGGCTTCTCTGGGGCCAACGTCCTGACTTTC.

This clonotype was observed at least ten times. This sequence joins TRBV29-1 and TRBJ2-7; D call uncertain. Germline V CDR1 and CDR2: SQVTM, ANQGSEA. The CDR3 consists of 13 residues. Trimming took 1 base from V and 0 from J, leaving 7 bases between them. CDR3 in amino acids: CSVEGDTSYEQYF. The CDR3 DNA is TGCAGCGTTGAAGGCGACACCTCCTACGAGCAGTACTTC.

This clonotype was counted ten times or more. The rearrangement joins TRBV7-9 to TRBJ1-6; 9 bases agree with TRBD1. V lost 5 bases, J lost 4 bases, and 6 bases stayed unmatched. The CDR3 extends over 16 amino acids. The germline gives CDR1 SEHNR, CDR2 FQNEAQ (reference sequence). The CDR3 nucleotides are TGTGCCAGCAGCCCCACCGGGACAGGGTATAATTCACCCCTCCACTTT. This encodes CASSPTGTGYNSPLHF.

Ten or more counts support this clonotype. The chain carries TRBV7-6 and TRBJ1-5; a possible D gene is TRBD1 (6 bases). Per germline, CDR1 SGHVS and CDR2 FNYEAQ. V shed 5 bases and J shed 9 bases, with 11 bases lying between them. The CDR3 sequence is 12 residues long. The CDR3 DNA is TGTGCCAGCAGCAACGAGGGGGGGCCCCAGCATTTT. This gives the protein CASSNEGGPQHF.

This clonotype was seen a handful of times. The rearrangement links TRBV3-1 to TRBJ1-6; D may be TRBD1 (5 bases). CDR3 length: 15 residues. V was cut by 1 base and J by 10 bases, with 14 bases left in between. The germline V gene encodes CDR1 LGHDT and CDR2 YNNKEL (reference sequence). The CDR3 DNA reads as TGTGCCAGCAGCCAAGGGGCAGGGCTACTCTCACCCCTCCACTTT. Translation gives CASSQGAGLLSPLHF.

The chain employs TRBV4-2 and TRBJ2-7; TRBD1 aligns across 8 bases. This CDR3 contains 15 residues. CDR1 and CDR2 (germline): LGHNA, YNFKEQ. V lost 1 base and J lost 4; bases outside the gene matches: 6. CDR3 loop: CASSQGATGGYEQYF. CDR3 DNA: TGTGCCAGCAGCCAAGGTGCAACAGGGGGATACGAGCAGTACTTC.

This clonotype was seen a handful of times. This sequence joins TRBV5-6 and TRBJ2-7; 8 bases align to TRBD2. The CDR3 extends over 14 amino acids. The V and J ends lost 4 bases and 4 bases, in that order; junction bases with no gene match: 7. Germline loops: CDR1 SGHDT, CDR2 YYEEEE. In DNA, the CDR3 is TGTGCCAGCAGCGGAGGGACTAGGGTTTACGAGCAGTACTTC. Amino acids: CASSGGTRVYEQYF.

The chain employs TRBV18 and TRBJ2-2, with no clear D. Germline CDR1 is KGHSH and CDR2 is LQKENI. The CDR3 extends over 11 amino acids. V was pared by 0 bases and J by 10 bases, with 3 bases between. CDR3 in DNA: TGTGCCAGCTCACCACCGTTGGAGCTGTTTTTT. Translating gives CASSPPLELFF.

This clonotype appeared many times. This chain joins TRBV5-1 and TRBJ2-7, with 12 nucleotides matching TRBD2. The ends lost 5 bases at V and 3 bases at J; junction bases unmatched: 3. Germline V gene data show CDR1 as SGHRS and CDR2 as YFSETQ. This CDR3 comprises 14 residues. The CDR3 DNA reads as TGCGCCAGCAGTCCGACTAGCGGGGGCTACGAGCAGTACTTC. This translates into CASSPTSGGYEQYF. The complete variable domain, with remaining parts taken from reference TRBV5-1 and TRBJ2-7, reads KAGVTQTPRYLIKTRGQQVTLSCSPISGHRSVSWYQQTPGQGLQFLFEYFSETQRNKGNFPGRFSGRQFSNSRSEMNVSTLELGDSALYLCASSPTSGGYEQYFGPGTRLTVT.

This clonotype was seen at least ten times. CDR3 sequence (DNA): TGTGCCAGCAGGTCACTAGCCCTCCAAGAGACCCAGTACTTC. Amino acid sequence: CASRSLALQETQYF. The V and J genes are TRBV2 and TRBJ2-5; D might be TRBD2 (6 bases). Germline V gene data show CDR1 as SNHLY and CDR2 as FYNNEI. CDR3 size: 14 residues. Trimming took off 6 bases at V and 1 base at J, with 12 bases between the two ends.

This chain joins TRBV12-3 or TRBV12-4 and TRBJ2-7; no firm D call. V lost 6 bases and J 3 bases, leaving 12 bases between the germline ends. This CDR3 has 13 residues. CDR3 loop: CASSKGRDYEQYF. The CDR3 coding sequence is TGTGCCAGCAGCAAAGGGCGCGACTACGAGCAGTACTTC.

The chain links TRBV5-1 to TRBJ1-4, with 7 bases identical to TRBD1. V shed 4 bases and J 5 bases; nucleotides not matched to a gene: 14. The CDR3 is 17 amino acids. The germline V gene encodes CDR1 SGHRS and CDR2 YFSETQ. This CDR3 is CASSPQFRTGGNEKLFF. The DNA of the CDR3 is TGCGCCAGCAGCCCGCAGTTTAGGACAGGAGGAAATGAAAAACTGTTTTTT.

Details on this clonotype: An end of the junction differs from the germline gene, which may be a read error. The chain links TRBV20-1 to TRBJ2-7; 7 bases line up with TRBD1. The better agreement between TRBJ2-1 and the DNA end casts doubt on the J call. The CDR3 has 14 residues. The germline V gene encodes CDR1 DFQATT and CDR2 SNEGSKA (reference sequence). CDR3 in amino acids: CSAGDFRGQSEQFF. DNA for the CDR3: TGCAGTGCTGGAGATTTCAGGGGACAGAGTGAGCAGTTCTTC.

This clonotype came up many times. The gene calls are TRBV6-2 or TRBV6-3 and TRBJ1-2; TRBD1 might be the D (6 bases). The CDR3 is 14 amino acids. Germline CDR1 is MNHEY and CDR2 is SVGEGT. V lost 7 bases to trimming and J lost 3 bases, with 15 bases between them. The CDR3 here is CASKPTGEYYGYTF. CDR3 nucleotide sequence: TGTGCCAGCAAACCGACAGGAGAATACTATGGCTACACCTTC.

This clonotype was picked up many times. The chain uses TRBV27 and TRBJ1-2, with 8 positions matching TRBD1. The CDR3 sequence is 15 residues long. Trimming took 5 bases from V and 4 from J; bases not matched to a gene: 9. Germline values: CDR1 MNHEY, CDR2 SMNVEV (reference sequence). CDR3 DNA sequence: TGTGCCAGCAGTCGGACAGGGCGAGTCAGCTATGGCTACACCTTC. It is translated as CASSRTGRVSYGYTF.

In this sample, this clonotype turned up many times. The chain carries TRBV10-1 and TRBJ1-1; no definite D call. CDR3 length: 13 residues. CDR1 WNHNN and CDR2 SYGVQD come from the germline V gene (reference sequence). Between the trimmed V and J ends, which lost 8 bases and 0 bases, there was a span of 10 bases. The DNA of the CDR3 is TGCGCCAGCCAAGAGGCGATGAACACTGAAGCTTTCTTT. Protein: CASQEAMNTEAFF.

This clonotype was counted many times. The CDR3 DNA follows: TGCAGTGCGCCTGACAGTGGCCTTTACGAGCAGTACTTC. As protein: CSAPDSGLYEQYF. V and J are TRBV20-1 and TRBJ2-7, with D maybe TRBD1 (5 bases). V was clipped by 6 bases and J by 4 bases, with 16 bases between them. CDR1 and CDR2 (germline): DFQATT, SNEGSKA (reference sequence). This CDR3 is 13 amino acids long.